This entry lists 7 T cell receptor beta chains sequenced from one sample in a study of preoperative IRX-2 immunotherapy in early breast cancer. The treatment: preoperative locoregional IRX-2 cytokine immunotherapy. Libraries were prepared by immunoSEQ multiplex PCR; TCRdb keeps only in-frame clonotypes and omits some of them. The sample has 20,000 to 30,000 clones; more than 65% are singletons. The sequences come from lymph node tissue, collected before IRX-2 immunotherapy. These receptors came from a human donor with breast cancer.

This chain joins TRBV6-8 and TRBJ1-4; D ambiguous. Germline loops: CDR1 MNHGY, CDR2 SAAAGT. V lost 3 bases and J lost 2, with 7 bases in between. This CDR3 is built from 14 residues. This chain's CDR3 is CASSYGWTNEKLFF. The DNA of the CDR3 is TGTGCCAGCAGTTATGGGTGGACTAATGAAAAACTGTTTTTT.

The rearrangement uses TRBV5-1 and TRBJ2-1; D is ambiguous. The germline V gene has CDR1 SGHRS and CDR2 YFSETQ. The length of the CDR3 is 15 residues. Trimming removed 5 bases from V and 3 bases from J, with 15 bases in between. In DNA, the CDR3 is TGCGCCAGCAGTATGGCAGCCTTTGGCTACAATGAGCAGTTCTTC. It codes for CASSMAAFGYNEQFF.

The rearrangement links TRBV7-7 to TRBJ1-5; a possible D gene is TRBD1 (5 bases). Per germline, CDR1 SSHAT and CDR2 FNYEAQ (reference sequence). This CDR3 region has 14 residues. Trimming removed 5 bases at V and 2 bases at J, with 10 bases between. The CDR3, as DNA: TGTGCCAGCAGCCAGCAGACAGGCAATCAGCCCCAGCATTTT. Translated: CASSQQTGNQPQHF.

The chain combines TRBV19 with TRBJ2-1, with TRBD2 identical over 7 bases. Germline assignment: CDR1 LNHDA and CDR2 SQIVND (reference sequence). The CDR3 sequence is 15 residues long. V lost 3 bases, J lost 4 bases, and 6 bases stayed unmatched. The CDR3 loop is CASSIPPSGYNEQFF. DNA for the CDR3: TGTGCCAGTAGTATCCCCCCTAGCGGATACAATGAGCAGTTCTTC.

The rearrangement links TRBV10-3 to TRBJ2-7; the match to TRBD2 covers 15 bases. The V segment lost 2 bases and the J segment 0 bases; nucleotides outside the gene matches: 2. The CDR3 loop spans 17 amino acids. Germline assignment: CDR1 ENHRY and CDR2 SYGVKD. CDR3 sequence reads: CAISEPGLAGGSYEQYF. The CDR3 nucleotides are TGTGCCATCAGTGAGCCGGGACTAGCGGGGGGCTCCTACGAGCAGTACTTC.

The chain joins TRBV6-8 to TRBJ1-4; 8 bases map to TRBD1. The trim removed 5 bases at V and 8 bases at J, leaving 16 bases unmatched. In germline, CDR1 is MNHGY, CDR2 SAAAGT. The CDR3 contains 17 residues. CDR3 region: CASSLSLEDRVNEKLFF. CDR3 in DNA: TGTGCCAGCAGTCTTTCCCTCGAGGACAGGGTTAACGAAAAACTGTTTTTT.

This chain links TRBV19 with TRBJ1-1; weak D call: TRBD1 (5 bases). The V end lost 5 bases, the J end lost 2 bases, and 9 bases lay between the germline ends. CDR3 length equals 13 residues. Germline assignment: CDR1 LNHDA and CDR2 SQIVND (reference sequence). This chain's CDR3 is CASSGGRNTEAFF. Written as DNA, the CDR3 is TGTGCCAGTAGTGGGGGGAGAAACACTGAAGCTTTCTTT.